The 23 T cell receptor beta chains presented below share a single source sample, sequenced in a study of blood T cell repertoires in COVID-19. The repertoire was sequenced with immunoSEQ multiplex PCR; TCRdb's copy has only in-frame clones and lacks some. In the table there are approximately 140,000 clones, 84% of which are singletons. Source material: peripheral blood. All receptors derive from a man in his 70s with acute or convalescent COVID-19.

This chain's CDR3 is CASSQLTGRYEQYF. CDR3 in DNA: TGTGCCAGCAGTCAACTGACAGGGAGGTACGAGCAGTACTTC. The chain has TRBV2 and TRBJ2-7; maybe TRBD1 (7 bases). Germline V gene lookup returns CDR1 SNHLY and CDR2 FYNNEI. This CDR3 has 14 residues. The V and J ends lost 5 bases and 4 bases respectively, with 15 bases between them. The variable domain in full, with the rest retrieved from reference TRBV2 and TRBJ2-7, is EPEVTQTPSHQVTQMGQEVILRCVPISNHLYFYWYRQILGQKVEFLVSFYNNEISEKSEIFDDQFSVERPDGSNFTLKIRSTKLEDSAMYFCASSQLTGRYEQYFGPGTRLTVT.

The genes are TRBV19 and TRBJ2-3, with a weak D call TRBD2 (6 bases). Germline assignment: CDR1 LNHDA and CDR2 SQIVND (reference sequence). CDR3 length: 14 residues. The V gene lost 6 bases and the J gene lost 6 bases, with 16 bases spanning the gap. CDR3 nucleotide sequence: TGTGCCAGTAGAGAAGTCGGAGGGACCGATACGCAGTATTTT. Translating gives CASREVGGTDTQYF.

The chain uses TRBV5-1 and TRBJ2-5, with D perhaps matching TRBD2 (6 bases). V lost 3 bases, J lost 4 bases, and 13 bases lay in between. The germline CDR1 and CDR2 sequences are SGHRS and YFSETQ. The CDR3 is made up of 14 amino acids. The DNA of the CDR3 is TGCGCCAGCAGCTCGGCAAACGGGGGAGAGACCCAGTACTTC. This encodes CASSSANGGETQYF. Full variable domain (remainder filled in from reference TRBV5-1 and TRBJ2-5): KAGVTQTPRYLIKTRGQQVTLSCSPISGHRSVSWYQQTPGQGLQFLFEYFSETQRNKGNFPGRFSGRQFSNSRSEMNVSTLELGDSALYLCASSSANGGETQYFGPGTRLLVL.

This chain uses TRBV5-6 with TRBJ2-1; a weak D match, TRBD2 (5 bases). The CDR3 is made up of 12 amino acids. V was clipped by 7 bases and J by 5 bases, with 10 bases between them. Germline lookup yields CDR1 SGHDT and CDR2 YYEEEE. The CDR3 region is CASFAGNNEQFF. The CDR3 DNA is TGTGCCAGCTTCGCGGGTAACAATGAGCAGTTCTTC.

This clone was seen once. The V call is TRBV19, the J call TRBJ2-3, with D hard to call. The V gene lost 7 bases and the J gene lost 0 bases, with 11 bases spanning the gap. The CDR3 spans 14 residues. Germline V gene lookup returns CDR1 LNHDA and CDR2 SQIVND (reference sequence). CDR3 residues: CASTSQASTDTQYF. CDR3 nucleotide sequence: TGTGCCAGTACTTCGCAGGCCAGCACAGATACGCAGTATTTT.

The gene calls are TRBV28 and TRBJ2-3; 15 positions agree with TRBD2. The germline V gene encodes CDR1 MDHEN and CDR2 SYDVKM. The CDR3 consists of 19 residues. V gave up 5 bases and J gave up 6 bases; unmatched junction bases: 15. CDR3 nucleotide sequence: TGTGCCAGCAGTCCCTCCTTTTGGACTAGCGGGAGGGCAAGGGATACGCAGTATTTT. Its protein product is CASSPSFWTSGRARDTQYF.

This chain links TRBV7-9 with TRBJ2-3; 8 positions match TRBD2. The CDR3 is made up of 16 amino acids. Unmatched junction bases numbered 6, after V lost 1 base and J lost 3 bases. Germline V gives CDR1 SEHNR, CDR2 FQNEAQ (reference sequence). In nucleotides, the CDR3 is TGTGCCAGCAGCTTAGGCGGGAGGAGCACTACAGATACGCAGTATTTT. Its translation is CASSLGGRSTTDTQYF.

V gene TRBV30 combines with J gene TRBJ2-7; the match to TRBD2 covers 11 bases. The CDR3 spans 14 residues. Germline loops: CDR1 GTSNPN, CDR2 SVGIG (reference sequence). V shed 5 bases, J shed 8 bases, and the junction held 11 bases outside the gene matches. The CDR3 region has the DNA TGTGCCTGGGGCGTAGGTAGCGGGGGGGACAAGCAGTACTTC. This sequence encodes CAWGVGSGGDKQYF.

In its sample, this clone was seen once. The chain carries TRBV10-3 and TRBJ2-7, with 8 bases matching TRBD1. V lost 2 bases, J lost 6 bases, and 12 bases stayed unmatched. This CDR3 region has 16 residues. Per the germline V gene, CDR1 is ENHRY and CDR2 is SYGVKD. CDR3 DNA: TGTGCCATCAGTGAGGGCAACAGGGGGTGGTTAAGCGAGCAGTACTTC. Amino acids: CAISEGNRGWLSEQYF.

The V gene is TRBV5-1, the J gene TRBJ1-4; 10 bases align to TRBD1. Germline V gives CDR1 SGHRS, CDR2 YFSETQ. The CDR3 is 14 residues long. V shed 4 bases, J shed 8 bases, and the junction held 5 bases outside the gene matches. Here the CDR3 reads CASSEGTGVEKLFF. The CDR3 DNA reads as TGCGCCAGCAGCGAAGGGACAGGGGTCGAAAAACTGTTTTTT.

The chain carries TRBV7-9 and TRBJ1-1, with a weak D call TRBD1 (5 bases). Between the trimmed V and J ends, which lost 5 bases and 4 bases, there was a span of 14 bases. The CDR3 covers 14 residues. From germline, CDR1 is SEHNR and CDR2 FQNEAQ (reference sequence). For the CDR3, the DNA is TGTGCCAGCAGCCCCCGGCAGGGCGGCACTGAAGCTTTCTTT. Translating gives CASSPRQGGTEAFF.

This CDR3 reads CASSLTGGAEKLFF. DNA for the CDR3: TGCGCCAGCAGCTTAACAGGGGGGGCTGAAAAACTGTTTTTT. The chain employs TRBV5-1 and TRBJ1-4, with TRBD1 matching over 8 bases. Unmatched junction bases numbered 4, after V lost 2 bases and J lost 7 bases. Per germline, CDR1 SGHRS and CDR2 YFSETQ. The CDR3 spans 14 residues.

This chain joins TRBV27 and TRBJ1-2; no firm D call. Germline CDR1 MNHEY, CDR2 SMNVEV (reference sequence). V shed 6 bases and J shed 5 bases, with 16 bases lying between them. This CDR3 region has 14 residues. DNA for the CDR3: TGTGCCAGCAGCCCTCGGCGGGCCGGGTATGGCTACACCTTC. It encodes CASSPRRAGYGYTF.

This rearrangement joins TRBV10-3 to TRBJ2-1; 7 bases fit TRBD2. V lost 2 bases and J lost 10; bases outside the gene matches: 14. The CDR3 length is 16 residues. Germline assignment: CDR1 ENHRY and CDR2 SYGVKD. The CDR3 nucleotides read TGTGCCATCAGTGAGGTCGGGAGCGGGACCGGCGGGGAGCAGTTCTTC. It yields the protein CAISEVGSGTGGEQFF.

This clone was counted a single time. The V call is TRBV19, the J call TRBJ2-6, with D possibly matching TRBD2 (7 bases). From germline, CDR1 is LNHDA and CDR2 SQIVND (reference sequence). The CDR3 runs to 14 residues. V lost 5 bases and J lost 9, with 14 bases in between. The DNA for the CDR3 is TGTGCCAGTAGTCTTACAGGGAGGGGCAACGTCCTGACTTTC. It is translated as CASSLTGRGNVLTF.

The chain links TRBV19 to TRBJ1-2; 11 nucleotides line up with TRBD1. CDR1 LNHDA and CDR2 SQIVND come from the germline V gene (reference sequence). J was trimmed by 2 bases and V by 4 bases; bases with no gene match: 3. The CDR3 loop spans 15 amino acids. CDR3 bases: TGTGCCAGTAGTAAGGGGACAGGGGGGAACTATGGCTACACCTTC. This gives the protein CASSKGTGGNYGYTF.

The chain combines TRBV7-9 with TRBJ1-5; TRBD1 matches 8 bases. CDR3 size: 16 residues. J was trimmed by 5 bases and V by 1 base; bases with no gene match: 7. Germline V gene lookup returns CDR1 SEHNR and CDR2 FQNEAQ (reference sequence). Here the CDR3 DNA reads TGTGCCAGCAGCTTAGGTCGACAGGGGATATATCAGCCCCAGCATTTT. Translation: CASSLGRQGIYQPQHF.

J is TRBJ2-3 and V is TRBV5-6; weak D call: TRBD1 (7 bases). Germline values: CDR1 SGHDT, CDR2 YYEEEE. The CDR3 is 17 residues long. Trimming took 4 bases from V and 3 from J, leaving 21 bases between them. For the CDR3, the DNA is TGTGCCAGCAGCCCTGCGGGACAGCAACGCCGTACAGATACGCAGTATTTT. It specifies CASSPAGQQRRTDTQYF.

V usage is TRBV13 and J usage is TRBJ2-5, with 8 bases aligning to TRBD1. Germline V gene lookup returns CDR1 PRHDT and CDR2 FYEKMQ (reference sequence). This CDR3 has 16 amino acids. V gave up 5 bases and J gave up 5 bases; unmatched junction bases: 13. The CDR3 coding sequence is TGTGCCAGCAGCACCCGGCGGACAGGGTCTTGGGAGACCCAGTACTTC. Translated, it gives CASSTRRTGSWETQYF. Supplemented by reference TRBV13 and TRBJ2-5, the full variable domain reads AAGVIQSPRHLIKEKRETATLKCYPIPRHDTVYWYQQGPGQDPQFLISFYEKMQSDKGSIPDRFSAQQFSDYHSELNMSSLELGDSALYFCASSTRRTGSWETQYFGPGTRLLVL.

The chain carries TRBV14 and TRBJ1-2; 8 bases match TRBD1. Germline CDR1 SGHDN, CDR2 FVKESK. V trimming: 0 bases; J trimming: 4 bases; junction bases outside the gene matches: 7. This CDR3 region has 16 residues. CDR3 protein: CASSQEFWTGTYGYTF. The CDR3 bases are TGTGCCAGCAGCCAAGAGTTTTGGACAGGGACCTATGGCTACACCTTC.

The chain joins TRBV11-2 to TRBJ1-5; D is possibly TRBD1 (6 bases). The CDR3 extends over 15 amino acids. From germline, CDR1 is SGHAT and CDR2 FQNNGV. The germline V and J ends were trimmed by 5 bases and 0 bases, with 11 bases remaining between them. Here the CDR3 reads CASSRGGISNQPQHF. CDR3 sequence (DNA): TGTGCCAGCAGCAGGGGGGGGATTAGCAATCAGCCCCAGCATTTT.

The chain is built from TRBV4-2 and TRBJ2-1; 11 nucleotides agree with TRBD2. Germline V gene data show CDR1 as LGHNA and CDR2 as YNFKEQ. J was trimmed by 3 bases and V by 4 bases; bases with no gene match: 8. There are 17 residues in the CDR3. The CDR3 sequence is CASSLLAGTSGYNEQFF. The CDR3 DNA reads TGTGCCAGCAGCCTACTGGCCGGGACTAGCGGCTACAATGAGCAGTTCTTC.

This clone was seen a single time. The chain joins TRBV25-1 to TRBJ2-3; D remains ambiguous. The CDR3 is 11 residues long. V lost 4 bases and J 9 bases, leaving 8 bases between the germline ends. Germline lookup yields CDR1 MGHDK and CDR2 SYGVNS. The CDR3 is CASSGRKTQYF. The CDR3 region has the DNA TGTGCCAGCAGTGGGAGAAAAACGCAGTATTTT.